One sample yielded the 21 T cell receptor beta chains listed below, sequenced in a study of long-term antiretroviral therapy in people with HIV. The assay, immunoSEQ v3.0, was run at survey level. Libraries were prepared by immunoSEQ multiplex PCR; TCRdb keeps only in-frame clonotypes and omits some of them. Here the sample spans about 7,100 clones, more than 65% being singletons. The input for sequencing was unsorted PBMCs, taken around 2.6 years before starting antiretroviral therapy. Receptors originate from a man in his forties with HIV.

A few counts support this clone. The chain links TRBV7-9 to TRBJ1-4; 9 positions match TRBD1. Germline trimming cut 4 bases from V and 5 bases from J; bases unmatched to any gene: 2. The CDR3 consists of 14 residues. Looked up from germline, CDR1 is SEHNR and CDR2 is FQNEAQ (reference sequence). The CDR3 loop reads CASSSQGANEKLFF. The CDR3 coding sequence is TGTGCCAGCAGCTCACAGGGGGCGAATGAAAAACTGTTTTTT.

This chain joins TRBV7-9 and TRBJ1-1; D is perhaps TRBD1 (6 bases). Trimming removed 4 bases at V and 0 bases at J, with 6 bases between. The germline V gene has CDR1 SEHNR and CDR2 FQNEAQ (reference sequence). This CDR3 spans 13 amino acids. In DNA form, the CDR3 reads TGTGCCAGCAGCTGGACAGTGAACACTGAAGCTTTCTTT. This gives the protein CASSWTVNTEAFF.

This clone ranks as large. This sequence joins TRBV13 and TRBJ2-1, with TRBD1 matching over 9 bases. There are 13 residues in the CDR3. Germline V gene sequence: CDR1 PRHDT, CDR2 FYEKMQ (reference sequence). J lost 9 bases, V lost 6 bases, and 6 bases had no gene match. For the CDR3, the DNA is TGTGCCAGCAGTCGAACAGGGGGCGGTGAGCAGTTCTTC. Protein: CASSRTGGGEQFF.

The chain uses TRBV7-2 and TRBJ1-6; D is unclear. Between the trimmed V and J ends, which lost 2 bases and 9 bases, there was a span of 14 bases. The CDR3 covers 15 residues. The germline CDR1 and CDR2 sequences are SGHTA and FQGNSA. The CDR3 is CASSLSGPTASPLHF. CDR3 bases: TGTGCCAGCAGCTTATCTGGCCCAACCGCTTCACCCCTCCACTTT. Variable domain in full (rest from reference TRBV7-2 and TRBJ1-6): GAGVSQSPSNKVTEKGKDVELRCDPISGHTALYWYRQSLGQGLEFLIYFQGNSAPDKSGLPSDRFSAERTGGSVSTLTIQRTQQEDSAVYLCASSLSGPTASPLHFGNGTRLTVT.

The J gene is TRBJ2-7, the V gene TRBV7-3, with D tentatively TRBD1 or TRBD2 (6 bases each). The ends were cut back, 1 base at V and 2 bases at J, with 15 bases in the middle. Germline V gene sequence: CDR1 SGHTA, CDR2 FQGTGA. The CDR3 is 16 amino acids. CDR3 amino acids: CASSLIGGQDTYEQYF. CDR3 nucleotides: TGTGCCAGCAGCTTAATTGGGGGGCAGGATACCTACGAGCAGTACTTC.

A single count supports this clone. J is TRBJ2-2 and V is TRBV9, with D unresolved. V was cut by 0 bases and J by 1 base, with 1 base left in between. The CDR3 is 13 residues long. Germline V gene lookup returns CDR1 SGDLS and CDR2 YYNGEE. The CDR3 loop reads CASSVENTGELFF. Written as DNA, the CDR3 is TGTGCCAGCAGCGTAGAGAACACCGGGGAGCTGTTTTTT.

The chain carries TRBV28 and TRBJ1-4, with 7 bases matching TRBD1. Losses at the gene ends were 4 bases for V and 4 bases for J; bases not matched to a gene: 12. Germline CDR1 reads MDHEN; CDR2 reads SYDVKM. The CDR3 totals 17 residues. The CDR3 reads CASSSSRDRVLNEKLFF. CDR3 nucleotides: TGTGCCAGCAGTTCGTCCCGGGACAGAGTTCTTAATGAAAAACTGTTTTTT.

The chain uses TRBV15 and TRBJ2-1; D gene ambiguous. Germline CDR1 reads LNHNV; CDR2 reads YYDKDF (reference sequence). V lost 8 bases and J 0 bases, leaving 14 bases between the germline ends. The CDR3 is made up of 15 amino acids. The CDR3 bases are TGTGCCACCGCTAAGCGATTATCCTCCTACAATGAGCAGTTCTTC. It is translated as CATAKRLSSYNEQFF.

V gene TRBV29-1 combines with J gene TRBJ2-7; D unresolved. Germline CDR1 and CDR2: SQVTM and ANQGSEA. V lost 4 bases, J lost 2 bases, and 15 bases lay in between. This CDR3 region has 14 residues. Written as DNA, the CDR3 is TGCAGCGTTGTGTCGGCGGAAGGGACCTACGAGCAGTACTTC. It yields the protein CSVVSAEGTYEQYF.

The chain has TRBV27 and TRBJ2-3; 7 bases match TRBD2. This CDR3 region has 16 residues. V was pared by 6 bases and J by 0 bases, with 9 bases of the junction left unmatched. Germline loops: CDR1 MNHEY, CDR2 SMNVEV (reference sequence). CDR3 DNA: TGTGCCAGCAGCCGTGCTCCGCGGGGGAGCACAGATACGCAGTATTTT. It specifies CASSRAPRGSTDTQYF.

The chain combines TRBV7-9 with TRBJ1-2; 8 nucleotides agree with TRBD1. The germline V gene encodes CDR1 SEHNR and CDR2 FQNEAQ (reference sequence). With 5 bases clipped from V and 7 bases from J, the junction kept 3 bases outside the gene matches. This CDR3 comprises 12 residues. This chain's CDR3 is CASSPGQGGYTF. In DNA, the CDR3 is TGTGCCAGCAGCCCAGGACAGGGTGGCTACACCTTC.

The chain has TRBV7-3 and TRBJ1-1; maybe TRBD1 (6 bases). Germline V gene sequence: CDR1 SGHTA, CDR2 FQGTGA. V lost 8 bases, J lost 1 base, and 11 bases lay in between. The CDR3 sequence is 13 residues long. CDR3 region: CASSGTPNTEAFF. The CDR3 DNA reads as TGTGCCAGCTCGGGGACACCGAACACTGAAGCTTTCTTT.

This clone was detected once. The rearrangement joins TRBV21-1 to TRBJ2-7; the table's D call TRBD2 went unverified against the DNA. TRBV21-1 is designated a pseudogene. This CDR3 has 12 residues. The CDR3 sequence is CATGCTHYDQYF. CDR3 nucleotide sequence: TGTGCCACCGGATGTACCCACTACGATCAGTACTTC.

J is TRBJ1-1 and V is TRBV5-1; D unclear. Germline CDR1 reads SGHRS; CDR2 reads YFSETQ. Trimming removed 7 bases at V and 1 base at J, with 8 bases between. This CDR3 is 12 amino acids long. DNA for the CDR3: TGCGCCAGCCGGACGGGGAACACTGAAGCTTTCTTT. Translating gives CASRTGNTEAFF. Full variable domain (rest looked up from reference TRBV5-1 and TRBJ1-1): KAGVTQTPRYLIKTRGQQVTLSCSPISGHRSVSWYQQTPGQGLQFLFEYFSETQRNKGNFPGRFSGRQFSNSRSEMNVSTLELGDSALYLCASRTGNTEAFFGQGTRLTVV.

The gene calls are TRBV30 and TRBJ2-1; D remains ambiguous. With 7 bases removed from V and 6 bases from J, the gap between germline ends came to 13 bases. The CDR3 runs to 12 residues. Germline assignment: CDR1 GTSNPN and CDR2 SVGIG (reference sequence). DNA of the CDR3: TGTGCCTTTTCGGCCCAGCGCAATGAGCAGTTCTTC. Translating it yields CAFSAQRNEQFF.

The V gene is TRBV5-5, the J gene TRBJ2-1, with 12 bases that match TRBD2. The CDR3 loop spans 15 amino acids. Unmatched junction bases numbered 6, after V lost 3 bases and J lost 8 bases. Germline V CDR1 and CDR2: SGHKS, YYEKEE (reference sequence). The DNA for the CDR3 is TGTGCCAGCAGCTCCCGGACTAGCGGGGTCCATGAGCAGTTCTTC. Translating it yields CASSSRTSGVHEQFF. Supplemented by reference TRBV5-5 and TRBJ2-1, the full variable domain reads DAGVTQSPTHLIKTRGQQVTLRCSPISGHKSVSWYQQVLGQGPQFIFQYYEKEERGRGNFPDRFSARQFPNYSSELNVNALLLGDSALYLCASSSRTSGVHEQFFGPGTRLTVL.

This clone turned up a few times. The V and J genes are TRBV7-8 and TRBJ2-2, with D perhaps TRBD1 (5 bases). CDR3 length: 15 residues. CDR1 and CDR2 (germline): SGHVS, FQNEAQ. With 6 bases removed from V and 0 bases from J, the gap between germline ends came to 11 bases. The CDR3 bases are TGTGCCAGCAGGGAAACCAGGGCGAACACCGGGGAGCTGTTTTTT. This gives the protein CASRETRANTGELFF. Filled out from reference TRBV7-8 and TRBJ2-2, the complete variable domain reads GAGVSQSPRYKVAKRGQDVALRCDPISGHVSLFWYQQALGQGPEFLTYFQNEAQLDKSGLPSDRFFAERPEGSVSTLKIQRTQQEDSAVYLCASRETRANTGELFFGEGSRLTVL.

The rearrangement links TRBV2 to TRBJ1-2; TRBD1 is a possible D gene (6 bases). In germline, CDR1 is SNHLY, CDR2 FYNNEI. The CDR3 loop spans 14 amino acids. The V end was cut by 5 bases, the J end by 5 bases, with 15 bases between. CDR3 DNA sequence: TGTGCCAGCAGTCCCTCCTGGCAGGGGTATGGCTACACCTTC. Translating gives CASSPSWQGYGYTF.

Written as DNA, the CDR3 is TGCGCCAGCAGCTCCCGGGACACCTATATGAACACTGAAGCTTTCTTT. This codes for CASSSRDTYMNTEAFF. The V and J genes are TRBV5-1 and TRBJ1-1, with D possibly being TRBD1 (6 bases). Trimming stripped 3 bases from V and 0 bases from J, with 15 bases between. Germline V CDR1 and CDR2: SGHRS, YFSETQ. This CDR3 has 16 amino acids.

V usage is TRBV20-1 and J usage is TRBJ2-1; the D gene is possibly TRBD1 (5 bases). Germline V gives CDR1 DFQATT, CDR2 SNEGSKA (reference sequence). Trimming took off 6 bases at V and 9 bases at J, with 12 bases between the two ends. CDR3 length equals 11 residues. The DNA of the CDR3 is TGCAGTGCCCCCCAGGGTGTTGAGCAGTTCTTC. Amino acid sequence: CSAPQGVEQFF.

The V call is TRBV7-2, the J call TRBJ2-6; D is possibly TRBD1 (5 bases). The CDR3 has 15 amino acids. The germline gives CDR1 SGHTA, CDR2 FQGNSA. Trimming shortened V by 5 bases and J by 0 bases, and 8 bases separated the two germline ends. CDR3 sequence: CASSEQVSGANVLTF. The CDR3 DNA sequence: TGTGCCAGCAGCGAACAGGTCTCTGGGGCCAACGTCCTGACTTTC.